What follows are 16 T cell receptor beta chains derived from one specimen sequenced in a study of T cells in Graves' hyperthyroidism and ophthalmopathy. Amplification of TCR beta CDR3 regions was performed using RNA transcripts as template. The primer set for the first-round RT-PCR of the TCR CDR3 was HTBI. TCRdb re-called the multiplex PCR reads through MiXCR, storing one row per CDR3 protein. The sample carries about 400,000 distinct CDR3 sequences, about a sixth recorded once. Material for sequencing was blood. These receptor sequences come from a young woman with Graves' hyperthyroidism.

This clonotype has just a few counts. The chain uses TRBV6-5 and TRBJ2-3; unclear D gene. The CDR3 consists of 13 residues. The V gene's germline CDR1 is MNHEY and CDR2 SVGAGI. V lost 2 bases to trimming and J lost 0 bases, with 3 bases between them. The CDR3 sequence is CASSYDSTDTQYF. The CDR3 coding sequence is TGTGCCAGCAGTTACGACAGCACAGATACGCAGTATTTT.

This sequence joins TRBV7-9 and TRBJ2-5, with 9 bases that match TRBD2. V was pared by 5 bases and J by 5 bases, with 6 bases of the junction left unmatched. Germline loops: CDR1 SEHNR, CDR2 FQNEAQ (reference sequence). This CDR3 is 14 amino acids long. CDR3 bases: TGTGCCAGCAGCCGGACTAGCGAGCGGGAGACCCAGTACTTC. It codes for CASSRTSERETQYF. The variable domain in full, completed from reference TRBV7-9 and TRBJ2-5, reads DTGVSQNPRHKITKRGQNVTFRCDPISEHNRLYWYRQTLGQGPEFLTYFQNEAQLEKSRLLSDRFSAERPKGSFSTLEIQRTEQGDSAMYLCASSRTSERETQYFGPGTRLLVL.

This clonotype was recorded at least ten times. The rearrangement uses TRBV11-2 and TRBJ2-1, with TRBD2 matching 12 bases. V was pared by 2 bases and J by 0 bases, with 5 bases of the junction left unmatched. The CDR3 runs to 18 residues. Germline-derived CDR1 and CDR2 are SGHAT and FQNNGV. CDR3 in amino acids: CASSLSVTSGSSYNEQFF. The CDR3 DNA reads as TGTGCCAGCAGCTTAAGTGTGACTAGCGGGAGCTCCTACAATGAGCAGTTCTTC.

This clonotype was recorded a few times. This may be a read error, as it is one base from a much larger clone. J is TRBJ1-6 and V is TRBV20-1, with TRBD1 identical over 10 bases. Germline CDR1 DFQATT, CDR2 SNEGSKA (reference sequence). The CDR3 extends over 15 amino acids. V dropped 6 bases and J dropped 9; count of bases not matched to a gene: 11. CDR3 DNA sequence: TGCAGTGCCCAAGAGACAGGGGGCGGTTCTTCACCCCTCCACTTT. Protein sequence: CSAQETGGGSSPLHF.

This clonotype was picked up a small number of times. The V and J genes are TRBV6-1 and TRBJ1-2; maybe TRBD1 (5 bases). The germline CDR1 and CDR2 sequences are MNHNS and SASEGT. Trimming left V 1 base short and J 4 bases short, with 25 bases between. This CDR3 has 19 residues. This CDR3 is CASSEGGRFQTPLFYGYTF. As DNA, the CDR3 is TGTGCCAGCAGTGAAGGGGGCAGGTTCCAAACTCCGCTCTTCTATGGCTACACCTTC.

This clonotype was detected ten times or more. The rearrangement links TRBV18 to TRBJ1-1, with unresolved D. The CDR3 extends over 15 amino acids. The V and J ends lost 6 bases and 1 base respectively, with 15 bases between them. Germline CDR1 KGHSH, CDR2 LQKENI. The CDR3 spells CASSPGAGRNTEAFF. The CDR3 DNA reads TGTGCCAGCTCCCCCGGTGCCGGGCGGAACACTGAAGCTTTCTTT.

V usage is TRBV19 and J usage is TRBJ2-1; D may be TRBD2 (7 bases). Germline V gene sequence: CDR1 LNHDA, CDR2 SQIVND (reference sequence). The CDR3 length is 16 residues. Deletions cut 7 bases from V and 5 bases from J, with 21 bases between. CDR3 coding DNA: TGTGCCAGTACTGGGGGGGCGGCTTTTACCGACAATGAGCAGTTCTTC. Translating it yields CASTGGAAFTDNEQFF.

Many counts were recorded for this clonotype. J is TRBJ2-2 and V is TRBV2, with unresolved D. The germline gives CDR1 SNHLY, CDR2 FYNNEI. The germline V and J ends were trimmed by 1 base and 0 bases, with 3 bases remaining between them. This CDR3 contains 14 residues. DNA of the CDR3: TGTGCCAGCAGTGAAGTGGCGAACACCGGGGAGCTGTTTTTT. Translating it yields CASSEVANTGELFF.

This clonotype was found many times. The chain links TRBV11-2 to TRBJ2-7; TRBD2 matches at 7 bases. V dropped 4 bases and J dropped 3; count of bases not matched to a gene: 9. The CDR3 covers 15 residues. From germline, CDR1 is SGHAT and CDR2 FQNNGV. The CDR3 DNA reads TGTGCCAGCAGCTCGGCCGAGCGGGGCCTCTACGAGCAGTACTTC. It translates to CASSSAERGLYEQYF. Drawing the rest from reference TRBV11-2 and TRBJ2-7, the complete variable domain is EAGVAQSPRYKIIEKRQSVAFWCNPISGHATLYWYQQILGQGPKLLIQFQNNGVVDDSQLPKDRFSAERLKGVDSTLKIQPAKLEDSAVYLCASSSAERGLYEQYFGPGTRLTVT.

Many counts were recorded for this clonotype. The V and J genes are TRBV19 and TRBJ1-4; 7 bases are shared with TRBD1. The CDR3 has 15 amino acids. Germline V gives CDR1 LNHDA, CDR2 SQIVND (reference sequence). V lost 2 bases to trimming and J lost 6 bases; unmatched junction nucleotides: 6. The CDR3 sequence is CASSILNGQDEKLFF. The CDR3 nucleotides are TGTGCCAGTAGTATACTGAACGGACAGGATGAAAAACTGTTTTTT.

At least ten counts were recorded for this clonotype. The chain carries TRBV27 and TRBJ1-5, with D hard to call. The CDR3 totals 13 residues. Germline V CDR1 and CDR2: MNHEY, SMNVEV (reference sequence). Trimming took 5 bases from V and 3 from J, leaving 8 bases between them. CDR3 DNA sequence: TGTGCCAGCAGTAGAAGGATCAATCAGCCCCAGCATTTT. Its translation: CASSRRINQPQHF.

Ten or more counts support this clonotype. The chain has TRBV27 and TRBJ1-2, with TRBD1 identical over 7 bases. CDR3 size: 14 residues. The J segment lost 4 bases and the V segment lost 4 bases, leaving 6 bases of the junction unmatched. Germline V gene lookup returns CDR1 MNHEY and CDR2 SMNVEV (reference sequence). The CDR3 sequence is CASSSQGGTYGYTF. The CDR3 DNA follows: TGTGCCAGCAGTTCGCAGGGGGGTACCTATGGCTACACCTTC.

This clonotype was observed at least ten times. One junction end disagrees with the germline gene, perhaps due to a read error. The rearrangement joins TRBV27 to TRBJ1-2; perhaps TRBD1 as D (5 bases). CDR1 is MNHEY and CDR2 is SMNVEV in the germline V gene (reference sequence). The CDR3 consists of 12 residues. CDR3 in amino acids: CAAGTGLDGYTF. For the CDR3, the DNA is TGCGCGGCGGGCACAGGCCTAGATGGCTACACCTTC.

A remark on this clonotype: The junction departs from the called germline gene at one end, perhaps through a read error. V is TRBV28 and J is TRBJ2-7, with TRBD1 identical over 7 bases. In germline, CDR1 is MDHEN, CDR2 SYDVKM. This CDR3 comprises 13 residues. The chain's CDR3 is CVSSPGQAYEQYF. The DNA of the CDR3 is TGTGTCAGCAGCCCCGGACAGGCCTACGAGCAGTACTTC.

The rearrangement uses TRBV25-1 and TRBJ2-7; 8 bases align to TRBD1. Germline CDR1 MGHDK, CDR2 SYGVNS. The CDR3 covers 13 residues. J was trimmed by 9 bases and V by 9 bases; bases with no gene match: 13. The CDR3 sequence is CASSTQGVISQYF. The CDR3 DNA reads TGTGCCAGTTCAACACAGGGGGTAATATCGCAGTACTTC.

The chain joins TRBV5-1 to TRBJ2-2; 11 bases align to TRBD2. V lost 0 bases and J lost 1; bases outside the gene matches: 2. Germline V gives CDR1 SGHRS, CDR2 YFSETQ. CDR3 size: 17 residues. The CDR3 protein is CASSLALAGGNTGELFF. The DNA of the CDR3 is TGCGCCAGCAGCTTGGCGCTAGCGGGAGGGAACACCGGGGAGCTGTTTTTT.